The rows below give T cell receptor beta chains drawn from one sample of a study of shared clonotypes between healthy human individuals. Clones were read by immunoSEQ multiplex PCR, and TCRdb kept only the in-frame ones, dropping some. The sample lists 2 million to 3 million clones, over 85% occurring once. Sequenced material: naive CD4+ T cells from PBMCs. These receptors originate from a young man in good health. Some clones in this sample may be carry-over from other donors' samples. CDR3s include the opening cysteine and the closing phenylalanine or tryptophan. The D gene is left open where the match is weak. Some rows mark clone size as missing; the rest say once, few, many or name a class of expanded clone.

J: TRBJ1-2
size: NA
V: TRBV6-5
length: 13
D: NA
DNA: TGTGCCAGCAGAAAGTCGGGGCGAGGTGGCTACACCTTC
CDR3: CASRKSGRGGYTF

J: TRBJ2-7
size: NA
V: TRBV25-1
length: 16
D: TRBD2
DNA: TGTACCAGCAGTAAACTAGCGGGAGGCCCGGCCTACGAGCAGTACTTC
CDR3: CTSSKLAGGPAYEQYF

J: TRBJ1-5
size: NA
V: TRBV28
length: 15
D: NA
DNA: TGTGCCAGCAGCCGAATCCCACTTAGCAATCAGCCCCAGCATTTT
CDR3: CASSRIPLSNQPQHF

J: TRBJ2-4
size: NA
V: TRBV5-1
length: 13
D: NA
DNA: TGCGCCAGCAGCTTGGCAACGGGCGACATTCAGTACTTC
CDR3: CASSLATGDIQYF

J: TRBJ2-1
size: NA
V: TRBV4-2
length: 14
D: TRBD1
DNA: TGTGCCAGCAGCCAAGGGGCAGGGGGCGATGAGCAGTTCTTC
CDR3: CASSQGAGGDEQFF

J: TRBJ1-1
size: NA
V: TRBV2
length: 16
D: NA
DNA: TGTGCCAGCAGTGTTCTGGCTCCGCAGTTGAACACTGAAGCTTTCTTT
CDR3: CASSVLAPQLNTEAFF

J: TRBJ2-3
size: NA
V: TRBV5-1
length: 16
D: TRBD1
DNA: TGCGCCAGCAGCCGACAACCGGGACAGAGCACAGATACGCAGTATTTT
CDR3: CASSRQPGQSTDTQYF

J: TRBJ2-6
size: NA
V: TRBV5-1
length: 16
D: TRBD1
DNA: TGCGCCAGCAGCTTTGGGACAGAACCTGGGGCCAACGTCCTGACTTTC
CDR3: CASSFGTEPGANVLTF

J: TRBJ1-2
size: NA
V: TRBV28
length: 16
D: NA
DNA: TGTGCCAGCAGTTTGACTCGATCGTCGTCTCACTATGGCTACACCTTC
CDR3: CASSLTRSSSHYGYTF

J: TRBJ1-2
size: NA
V: TRBV10-2
length: 15
D: NA
DNA: TGCGCCAGCAGTGAGAGGCTTTCCTCAAACTATGGCTACACCTTC
CDR3: CASSERLSSNYGYTF

J: TRBJ2-1
size: NA
V: TRBV9
length: 13
D: TRBD1
DNA: TGTGCCAGCAGCGCGAGACAGGGAAATGAGCAGTTCTTC
CDR3: CASSARQGNEQFF

J: TRBJ1-5
size: NA
V: TRBV6-1
length: 17
D: NA
DNA: TGTGCCAGCAGTGAAGGGGTGGTTGGGCCAGGGAGTCAGCCCCAGCATTTT
CDR3: CASSEGVVGPGSQPQHF

J: TRBJ1-5
size: NA
V: TRBV5-6
length: 16
D: TRBD1
DNA: TGTGCCAGCAGCGACGGACAGGGAAGGAGCAGTCAGCCCCAGCATTTT
CDR3: CASSDGQGRSSQPQHF

J: TRBJ2-5
size: NA
V: TRBV11-1
length: 14
D: NA
DNA: TGTGCCAGCAGCTTAGGCGGGGTCCAAGAGACCCAGTACTTC
CDR3: CASSLGGVQETQYF

J: TRBJ2-7
size: NA
V: TRBV6-5
length: 15
D: NA
DNA: TGTGCCAGCAGTTATTCGAGCGCGAGCTCCTACGAGCAGTACTTC
CDR3: CASSYSSASSYEQYF

J: TRBJ2-5
size: NA
V: TRBV15
length: 13
D: NA
DNA: TGTGCCACCAGCAGAGATCGTCGGGAGACCCAGTACTTC
CDR3: CATSRDRRETQYF

J: TRBJ2-7
size: NA
V: TRBV2
length: 12
D: NA
DNA: TGTGCCAGCAGTGAGGCCCCTTACGAGCAGTACTTC
CDR3: CASSEAPYEQYF

J: TRBJ1-1
size: NA
V: TRBV19
length: 13
D: NA
DNA: TGTGCCAGTTCCCCTTTGCTGAACACTGAAGCTTTCTTT
CDR3: CASSPLLNTEAFF

J: TRBJ2-7
size: NA
V: TRBV4-1
length: 13
D: NA
DNA: TGCGCCAGCAGCCATGCCGGGTTCTACGAGCAGTACTTC
CDR3: CASSHAGFYEQYF

J: TRBJ2-7
size: once
V: TRBV30
length: 12
D: NA
DNA: TGTGCCTGGAGTGTTACCCCCTACGAGCAGTACTTC
CDR3: CAWSVTPYEQYF

J: TRBJ2-5
size: NA
V: TRBV5-1
length: 15
D: NA
DNA: TGCGCCAGCAGCTTGCGCGGGACAAAAGGAGAGACCCAGTACTTC
CDR3: CASSLRGTKGETQYF

J: TRBJ2-2
size: NA
V: TRBV12-5
length: 15
D: TRBD1
DNA: TGTGCTAGTGGTTCGGGACAGCCGAACACCGGGGAGCTGTTTTTT
CDR3: CASGSGQPNTGELFF

J: TRBJ2-5
size: NA
V: TRBV5-4
length: 14
D: NA
DNA: TGTGCCAGCAGCTTGGGCCAGGTGCCAGAGACCCAGTACTTC
CDR3: CASSLGQVPETQYF

J: TRBJ2-1
size: NA
V: TRBV5-1
length: 12
D: NA
DNA: TGCGCCAGCACCGGACCCGGGAATGAGCAGTTCTTC
CDR3: CASTGPGNEQFF

J: TRBJ2-5
size: NA
V: TRBV9
length: 15
D: TRBD2
DNA: TGTGCCAGCAGCGGTAGTAGCGGGAGTCGGGAGACCCAGTACTTC
CDR3: CASSGSSGSRETQYF

J: TRBJ2-7
size: NA
V: TRBV6-5
length: 15
D: NA
DNA: TGTGCCAGCAGCCGGGACTTGATCAGCTCCTACGAGCAGTACTTC
CDR3: CASSRDLISSYEQYF

J: TRBJ2-7
size: NA
V: TRBV9
length: 15
D: TRBD1
DNA: TGTGCCAGCAGCGCAACCGGGACAGGGTTCTACGAGCAGTACTTC
CDR3: CASSATGTGFYEQYF

J: TRBJ2-1
size: NA
V: TRBV15
length: 18
D: NA
DNA: TGTGCCACCAGCAGAGAACTGACAGGTGATAGCTCCTACAATGAGCAGTTCTTC
CDR3: CATSRELTGDSSYNEQFF

J: TRBJ2-5
size: once
V: TRBV4-1
length: 14
D: NA
DNA: TGCGCCAGCAGCCAAGCGGGGGAGAGGGAGACCCAGTACTTC
CDR3: CASSQAGERETQYF

J: TRBJ2-3
size: NA
V: TRBV7-9
length: 16
D: NA
DNA: TGTGCCAGCAGCCTCGTTTACACCGGAGGGACAGATACGCAGTATTTT
CDR3: CASSLVYTGGTDTQYF

J: TRBJ2-5
size: NA
V: TRBV7-8
length: 14
D: NA
DNA: TGTGCCAGCAGCTTAGCAGGGGGAGAGGAGACCCAGTACTTC
CDR3: CASSLAGGEETQYF

J: TRBJ1-5
size: NA
V: TRBV6-1
length: 14
D: NA
DNA: TGTGCCAGCGGGACTCCGACTCAGAATCAGCCCCAGCATTTT
CDR3: CASGTPTQNQPQHF

J: TRBJ2-3
size: NA
V: TRBV9
length: 17
D: NA
DNA: TGTGCCAGCAGCGTAGCCCCCCGAGGTGCTAGCACAGATACGCAGTATTTT
CDR3: CASSVAPRGASTDTQYF

J: TRBJ2-3
size: NA
V: TRBV6-6
length: 14
D: NA
DNA: TGTGCCAGCAGTACCACAGGAGCCACAGATACGCAGTATTTT
CDR3: CASSTTGATDTQYF

J: TRBJ1-3
size: NA
V: TRBV28
length: 14
D: NA
DNA: TGTGCCAGCAGGTTCCGGGGGTCTGGAAACACCATATATTTT
CDR3: CASRFRGSGNTIYF

J: TRBJ2-2
size: NA
V: TRBV2
length: 17
D: TRBD1
DNA: TGTGCCAGCAGTGAACGGACAGGGGGCCGGGGCACCGGGGAGCTGTTTTTT
CDR3: CASSERTGGRGTGELFF

J: TRBJ2-7
size: NA
V: TRBV4-2
length: 14
D: NA
DNA: TGTGCCAGCAGCCAAGAAGATAGGACCTACGAGCAGTACTTC
CDR3: CASSQEDRTYEQYF

J: TRBJ2-7
size: NA
V: TRBV9
length: 15
D: NA
DNA: TGTGCCAGCAGCGTAGCCCCTTCCAGAACCTACGAGCAGTACTTC
CDR3: CASSVAPSRTYEQYF

J: TRBJ2-5
size: NA
V: TRBV18
length: 13
D: NA
DNA: TGTGCCAGCTCCCCAGGGGTCCAAGAGACCCAGTACTTC
CDR3: CASSPGVQETQYF

J: TRBJ2-7
size: NA
V: TRBV30
length: 11
D: NA
DNA: TGTGCCTGGAGTGTGGCGAACGAGCAGTACTTC
CDR3: CAWSVANEQYF

J: TRBJ2-3
size: NA
V: TRBV7-9
length: 15
D: NA
DNA: TGTGCCAGCAGTCGGGCGGCAGAGGAGGTGGATACGCAGTATTTT
CDR3: CASSRAAEEVDTQYF

J: TRBJ2-1
size: NA
V: TRBV28
length: 14
D: TRBD1
DNA: TGTGCCAGCAGTCCCTGGACAGGGTACAATGAGCAGTTCTTC
CDR3: CASSPWTGYNEQFF

J: TRBJ1-1
size: NA
V: TRBV27
length: 15
D: NA
DNA: TGTGCCAGCAGTTTATATGGGGTGAGGAACACTGAAGCTTTCTTT
CDR3: CASSLYGVRNTEAFF

J: TRBJ1-5
size: NA
V: TRBV27
length: 18
D: TRBD1
DNA: TGTGCCAGCAGTCCACAGGGGTGGGCAGGCCTTGCCAATCAGCCCCAGCATTTT
CDR3: CASSPQGWAGLANQPQHF

J: TRBJ2-7
size: NA
V: TRBV18
length: 15
D: TRBD2
DNA: TGTGCCAGCTCAACGACTAGCGGGACGCTCTACGAGCAGTACTTC
CDR3: CASSTTSGTLYEQYF

J: TRBJ2-1
size: NA
V: TRBV11-2
length: 12
D: NA
DNA: TGTGCCAGCAGCTCCAGGGGCAATGAGCAGTTCTTC
CDR3: CASSSRGNEQFF

J: TRBJ2-7
size: NA
V: TRBV7-2
length: 17
D: TRBD2
DNA: TGTGCCAGCAGCTTAGTAGGGCTAGCGGGGGCCTCCTACGAGCAGTACTTC
CDR3: CASSLVGLAGASYEQYF